This paragraph covers one TCR beta chain sequence. Its antigen has not been determined. The input lacks base qualities; no much larger clone sits a single base away. Library preparation used the immunoSEQ multiplex PCR assay. Following the manufacturer's protocol, the hsTCRB Kit was used to amplify rearranged TCR beta chain sequences. Sequencing of TCRB libraries was carried out on an Illumina MiSeq. Turning to the authors' computational methods: The kit vendor's proprietary platform handled demultiplexing, trimming and gene mapping. TCRdb took over this immuneACCESS table, retaining in-frame rearrangements with V and J assigned. Such tables are incomplete; in checked studies, under half of the missing clones stem from an unresolved V gene, and the remainder is unexplained. For V, J and clone size, that table is used; D and trimming come from the DNA. Recorded for this sample are about 56,000 clones; roughly 75% of them occurred a single time. About 5% of the sample belongs to the ten largest clones.

The sample's time point label, decoded: week 47, end of study. Each vaccine dose, consisting of 300 ug of a 20-mer mutant IDH1 peptide in Montanide, was administered subcutaneously with topical imiquimod. Patients were given eight vaccinations, in weeks 1, 3, 5, 7, 11, 15, 19 and 23, which matched visits V03 through V10. Donors had newly diagnosed WHO grade 3 or 4 IDH1-mutant astrocytomas with loss of nuclear ATRX. The samples were drawn from NOA16, a multicentre, single-arm, open-label phase I trial in Germany that tested a mutant IDH1 peptide vaccine in humans for the first time. The DNeasy Blood and Tissue Kit was used to extract genomic DNA from EDTA blood for TCRB sequencing. The CDR3, cysteine through phenylalanine, is 15 amino acids long. Here the CDR3 DNA is all that survives: 45 bases in frame from base 1. V sheds 4 bases and J sheds 4 bases, leaving 16 bases between their ends. CDR1 and CDR2 (SEHNR, FQNEAQ) derive from the germline V gene (reference sequence).

This specimen comes from a study of a mutant IDH1 vaccine in newly diagnosed glioma (TCRdb year 2021). Regarding the research as a whole: Vaccination began 4-6 weeks after radiotherapy alone, or alongside temozolomide cycles in the chemotherapy-containing groups. The roughly 33 treated patients were approximately 62% male and roughly 38% female, with a mean age of approximately 38 years. Prior to enrollment, standard therapy consisting of radiotherapy alone, temozolomide alone, or radiochemotherapy with temozolomide had been administered to patients, with the combination being received by most patients. Visit V12 was the week-35 safety follow-up and visit V13 was the week-47 end of study. Peripheral blood was drawn at six visits: V03 (baseline), V05, V07, V10, V12 and V13. For exploratory analyses, fewer than 30 treated patients had longitudinal TCRB deep sequencing done wherever samples were available. Paper-wide results and their limitations: Pseudoprogression seemed to be unrelated to changes in the top peripheral T cell clonotypes found by TCRB sequencing. It was noted by the authors that analyses of patient blood samples could not be reproduced owing to sample limitations. Across multiple MHC alleles, vaccine-induced immune responses were seen in about 93% of patients. Selection of PBMC samples for TCRB deep sequencing was based on availability.

The sequence was collected from a man aged 50 to 59 with glioma. The sequencing here drew on PBMCs, taken from a glioma patient whose treatment included an IDH1 peptide vaccine. Here the chain combines TRBV7-9 and TRBJ1-2; possibly the D gene is TRBD1, per 5 matching bases. The DNA is TGTGCCAGCAGCTCCGGAGACAGTAACTCCTATGGCTACACCTTC. Translated, it reads CASSSGDSNSYGYTF.